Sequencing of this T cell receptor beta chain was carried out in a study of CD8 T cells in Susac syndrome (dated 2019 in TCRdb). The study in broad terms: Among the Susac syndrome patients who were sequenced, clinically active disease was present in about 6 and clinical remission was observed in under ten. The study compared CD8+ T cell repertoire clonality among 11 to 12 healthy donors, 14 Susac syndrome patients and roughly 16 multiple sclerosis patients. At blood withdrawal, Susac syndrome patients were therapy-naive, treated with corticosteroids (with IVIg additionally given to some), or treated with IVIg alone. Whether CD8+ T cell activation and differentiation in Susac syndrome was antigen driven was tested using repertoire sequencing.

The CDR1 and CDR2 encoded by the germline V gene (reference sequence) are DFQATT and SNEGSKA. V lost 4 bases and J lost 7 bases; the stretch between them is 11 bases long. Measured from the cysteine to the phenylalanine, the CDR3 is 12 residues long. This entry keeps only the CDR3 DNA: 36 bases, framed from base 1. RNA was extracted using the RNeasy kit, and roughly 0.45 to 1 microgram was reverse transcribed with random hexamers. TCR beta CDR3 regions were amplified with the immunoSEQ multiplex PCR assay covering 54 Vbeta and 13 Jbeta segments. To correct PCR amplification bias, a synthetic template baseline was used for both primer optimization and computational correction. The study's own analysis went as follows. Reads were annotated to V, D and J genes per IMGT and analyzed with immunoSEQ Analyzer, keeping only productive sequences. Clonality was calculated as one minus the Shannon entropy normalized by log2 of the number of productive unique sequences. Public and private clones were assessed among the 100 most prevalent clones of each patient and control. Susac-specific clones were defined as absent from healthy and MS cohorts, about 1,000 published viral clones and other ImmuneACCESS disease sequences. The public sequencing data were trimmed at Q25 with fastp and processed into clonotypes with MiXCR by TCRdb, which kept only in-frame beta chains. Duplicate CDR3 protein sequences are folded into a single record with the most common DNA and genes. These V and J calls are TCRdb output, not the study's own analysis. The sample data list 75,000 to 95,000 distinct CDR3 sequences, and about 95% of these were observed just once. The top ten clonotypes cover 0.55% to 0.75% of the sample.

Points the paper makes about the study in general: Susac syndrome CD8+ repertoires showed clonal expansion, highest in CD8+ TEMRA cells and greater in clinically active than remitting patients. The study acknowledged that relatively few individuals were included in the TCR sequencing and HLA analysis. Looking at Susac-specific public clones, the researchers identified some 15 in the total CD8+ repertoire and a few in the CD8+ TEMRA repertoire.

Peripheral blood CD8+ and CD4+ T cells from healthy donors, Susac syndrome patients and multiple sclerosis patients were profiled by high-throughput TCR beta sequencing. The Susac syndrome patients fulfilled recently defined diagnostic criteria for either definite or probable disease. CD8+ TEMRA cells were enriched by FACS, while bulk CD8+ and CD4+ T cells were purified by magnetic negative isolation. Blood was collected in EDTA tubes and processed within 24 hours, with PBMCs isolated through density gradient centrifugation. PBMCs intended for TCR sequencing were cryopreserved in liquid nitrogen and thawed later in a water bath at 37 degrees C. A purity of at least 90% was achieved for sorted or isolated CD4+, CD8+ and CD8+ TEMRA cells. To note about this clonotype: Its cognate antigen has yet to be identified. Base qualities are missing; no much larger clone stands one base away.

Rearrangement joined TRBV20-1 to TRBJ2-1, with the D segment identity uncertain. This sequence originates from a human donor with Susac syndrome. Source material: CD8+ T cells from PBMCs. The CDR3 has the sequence CSATDLGNEQFF. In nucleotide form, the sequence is TGCAGTGCTACCGACCTGGGAAATGAGCAGTTCTTC.